This T cell receptor beta chain was captured in a study of vaccination effects on CD4 cells after COVID-19. TCRdb's copy holds only in-frame clones and misses some; the assay was immunoSEQ multiplex PCR. The sample contains more than 45,000 clones, about three quarters of which appear only once. Following 10 days of culture, CD4+ T cells were isolated. Per the germline V gene, CDR1 is MNHEY and CDR2 is SVGAGI. V was cut by 2 bases and J by 4 bases, with 9 bases left in between. This CDR3 spans 14 amino acids. Turning to this clone: The antigen remains undetermined.

The sequence derives from a human donor who received a COVID-19 vaccine. The J gene is TRBJ2-1, the V gene TRBV6-5; D call uncertain. The sample in question was CD4+ T cells from PBMCs cultured without peptide, obtained before COVID-19 vaccination. The CDR3 sequence: CASSYRTAYNEQFF. In nucleotides, the CDR3 is TGTGCCAGCAGTTACCGTACGGCTTACAATGAGCAGTTCTTC.